These T cell receptor beta chains were read from a single sample in a study of CD8+ T cells in alopecia areata. Generated by immunoSEQ multiplex PCR, the TCRdb table keeps only in-frame clones and is missing some. The sample lists some 110,000 clones; less than 75% were seen once. The starting material was CD8+ T cells sorted from blood, obtained at week 4, from a patient treated with tofacitinib. These receptors all stem from a human donor with alopecia areata. Each CDR3 is given with its conserved first and last residue. Each record gives: V gene, D gene, J gene, CDR3 protein. The D gene is left open where the match is weak.

v_call: TRBV30
d_call: -
j_call: TRBJ1-4
cdr3_aa: CAWSVYTAANEKLFF

v_call: TRBV30
d_call: -
j_call: TRBJ2-7
cdr3_aa: CAWRSRGGPDYEQYF

v_call: TRBV2
d_call: TRBD1
j_call: TRBJ1-2
cdr3_aa: CASSRDSLTGTF

v_call: TRBV29-1
d_call: -
j_call: TRBJ2-7
cdr3_aa: CSVEGGRTYEQYF

v_call: TRBV7-9
d_call: -
j_call: TRBJ1-5
cdr3_aa: CASSLGQSNQPQHF

v_call: TRBV9
d_call: TRBD1
j_call: TRBJ2-1
cdr3_aa: CASSGGQRAYNEQFF

v_call: TRBV10-3
d_call: TRBD2
j_call: TRBJ2-5
cdr3_aa: CAIGGDSGGPETQYF

v_call: TRBV27
d_call: -
j_call: TRBJ2-1
cdr3_aa: CASYRTGYNEQFF

v_call: TRBV5-6
d_call: -
j_call: TRBJ2-5
cdr3_aa: CASSLIQGEQETQYF

v_call: TRBV7-8
d_call: -
j_call: TRBJ1-1
cdr3_aa: CASSLVGYIKQQEGTEAFF

v_call: TRBV29-1
d_call: -
j_call: TRBJ1-1
cdr3_aa: CSVEEQGSTEAFF

v_call: TRBV4-3
d_call: -
j_call: TRBJ2-7
cdr3_aa: CASSPLVGNEQYF

v_call: TRBV5-1
d_call: -
j_call: TRBJ2-7
cdr3_aa: CASSLDSWEQYF

v_call: TRBV27
d_call: -
j_call: TRBJ2-7
cdr3_aa: CASSLIGESYEQYF

v_call: TRBV7-9
d_call: -
j_call: TRBJ1-6
cdr3_aa: CASSLDGNSPLHF

v_call: TRBV30
d_call: TRBD2
j_call: TRBJ2-1
cdr3_aa: CAWSPDWGRGDLNEQFF